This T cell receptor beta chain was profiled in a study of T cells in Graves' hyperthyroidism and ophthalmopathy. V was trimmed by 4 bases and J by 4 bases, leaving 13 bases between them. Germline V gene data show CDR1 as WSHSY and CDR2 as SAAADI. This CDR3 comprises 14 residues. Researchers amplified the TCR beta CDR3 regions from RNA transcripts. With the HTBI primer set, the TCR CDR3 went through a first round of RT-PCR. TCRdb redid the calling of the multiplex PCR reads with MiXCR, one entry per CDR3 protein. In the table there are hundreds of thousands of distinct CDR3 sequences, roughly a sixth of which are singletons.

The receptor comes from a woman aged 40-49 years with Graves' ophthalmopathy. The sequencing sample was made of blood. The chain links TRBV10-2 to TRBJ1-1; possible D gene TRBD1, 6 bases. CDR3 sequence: CASSAAGVATEAFF. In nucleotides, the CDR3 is TGCGCCAGCAGTGCAGCAGGGGTTGCCACTGAAGCTTTCTTT.